This entry is about one T cell receptor (beta chain). The sample comes from a study of technical replicates of blood from a few donors. Germline lookup yields CDR1 SGHAT and CDR2 FQNNGV. Unmatched junction bases numbered 7, after V lost 5 bases and J lost 6 bases. CDR3 length: 15 residues. Here immunoSEQ multiplex PCR was the method, and the copy in TCRdb shows in-frame clones only, minus some. In the table there are around 80,000 clones, about 89% of which are singletons. The rearrangement joins TRBV11-2 to TRBJ2-2; 9 positions agree with TRBD1. The TCR was taken from a human donor in good health. Sequenced input: T cells isolated from PBMCs. In DNA, the CDR3 is TGTGCCAGCAGCCGGGACAGGGAATTTGCCGGGGAGCTGTTTTTT. It codes for CASSRDREFAGELFF.